Below, 20 T cell receptor beta chains from the same sample are listed, as sequenced in a study of shared clonotypes between healthy human individuals. Sequencing was performed with immunoSEQ multiplex PCR; in TCRdb, only in-frame clones are kept and a portion is missing. The table lists about 2.2 million clones, roughly 95% of them singletons. The naive CD8 subset, CD45RO-negative cells positively selected for CCR7, excluded terminally differentiated effector memory CD45RA+ cells. The specimen was naive CD8+ T cells from PBMCs. Every receptor here comes from a man aged 18 to 29 in good health. Some clones in this sample may be carry-over from other donors' samples.

This clone was seen a handful of times. The chain employs TRBV7-9 and TRBJ1-1; no definite D call. Germline CDR1 and CDR2: SEHNR and FQNEAQ (reference sequence). The CDR3 totals 12 residues. The V end was cut by 7 bases, the J end by 1 base, with 7 bases between. The CDR3 coding sequence is TGTGCCAGCAATATGGGGAACACTGAAGCTTTCTTT. The encoded protein is CASNMGNTEAFF.

The chain joins TRBV5-1 to TRBJ2-3; 7 bases fit TRBD1. The CDR3 consists of 15 residues. After removal of 0 bases from V and 1 base from J, the junction contained 2 bases not matched to a gene. Looked up from germline, CDR1 is SGHRS and CDR2 is YFSETQ. CDR3 bases: TGCGCCAGCAGCTTGGAAACAGGGGGCACAGATACGCAGTATTTT. This encodes CASSLETGGTDTQYF.

Concerning this clone itself: Distinct nucleotide sequences in the sample also encode this CDR3. The chain has TRBV7-9 and TRBJ2-3; D is undetermined. The V gene's germline CDR1 is SEHNR and CDR2 FQNEAQ (reference sequence). V was trimmed by 1 base and J by 2 bases, leaving 4 bases between them. This CDR3 contains 13 residues. CDR3 protein: CASSLVPTDTQYF. CDR3 bases: TGTGCCAGCAGCTTAGTACCCACAGATACGCAGTATTTT.

In the case of this clone: Different DNA sequences within this sample yield the same CDR3. This sequence joins TRBV27 and TRBJ2-7, with D possibly TRBD2 on 5 matching bases. Germline CDR1 reads MNHEY; CDR2 reads SMNVEV (reference sequence). This CDR3 region has 14 residues. Between the trimmed V and J ends, which lost 0 bases and 3 bases, there was a span of 9 bases. The CDR3 DNA reads TGTGCCAGCAGTTTATCGGGGAGCCTCTACGAGCAGTACTTC. Its protein is CASSLSGSLYEQYF.

The chain combines TRBV5-6 with TRBJ2-3; 8 bases align to TRBD1. Unmatched junction bases numbered 8, after V lost 2 bases and J lost 3 bases. Germline loops: CDR1 SGHDT, CDR2 YYEEEE. CDR3 length equals 16 residues. CDR3 coding DNA: TGTGCCAGCAGCTTTCAGGGGGCATTGTATACAGATACGCAGTATTTT. This sequence encodes CASSFQGALYTDTQYF.

In this sample, this clone turned up once. This chain joins TRBV11-2 and TRBJ2-1; D is possibly TRBD2 (5 bases). The ends were cut back, 5 bases at V and 2 bases at J, with 13 bases in the middle. Germline values: CDR1 SGHAT, CDR2 FQNNGV. The CDR3 totals 15 residues. The CDR3 is CASSLWRGTYNEQFF. The DNA of the CDR3 is TGTGCCAGCAGCCTGTGGAGAGGGACCTACAATGAGCAGTTCTTC. Drawing the rest from reference TRBV11-2 and TRBJ2-1, the complete variable domain is EAGVAQSPRYKIIEKRQSVAFWCNPISGHATLYWYQQILGQGPKLLIQFQNNGVVDDSQLPKDRFSAERLKGVDSTLKIQPAKLEDSAVYLCASSLWRGTYNEQFFGPGTRLTVL.

This chain links TRBV7-6 with TRBJ2-1; TRBD2 matches 8 bases. In germline, CDR1 is SGHVS, CDR2 FNYEAQ. CDR3 length: 19 amino acids. Losses at the gene ends were 2 bases for V and 7 bases for J; bases not matched to a gene: 19. The CDR3 here is CASSLSVGTRAGAANEQFF. CDR3 sequence (DNA): TGTGCCAGCAGCTTATCGGTCGGAACACGAGCGGGAGCGGCGAATGAGCAGTTCTTC. The full variable domain, rest sourced from reference TRBV7-6 and TRBJ2-1, is GAGVSQSPRYKVTKRGQDVALRCDPISGHVSLYWYRQALGQGPEFLTYFNYEAQQDKSGLPNDRFSAERPEGSISTLTIQRTEQRDSAMYRCASSLSVGTRAGAANEQFFGPGTRLTVL.

V usage is TRBV5-1 and J usage is TRBJ2-7, with TRBD1 identical over 11 bases. This CDR3 has 15 amino acids. V shed 4 bases, J shed 4 bases, and the junction held 7 bases outside the gene matches. The V gene's germline CDR1 is SGHRS and CDR2 YFSETQ. CDR3 loop: CASSGGTGGGYEQYF. As DNA, the CDR3 is TGCGCCAGCAGCGGTGGGACAGGGGGTGGATACGAGCAGTACTTC.

The rearrangement links TRBV6-5 to TRBJ1-1, with D tentatively TRBD1 (5 bases). The CDR3 totals 14 residues. Germline CDR1 reads MNHEY; CDR2 reads SVGAGI. With 6 bases removed from V and 7 bases from J, the gap between germline ends came to 18 bases. CDR3 sequence: CASSPPGTTGEAFF. The CDR3 nucleotides read TGTGCCAGCAGCCCTCCCGGGACCACGGGTGAAGCTTTCTTT.

This chain uses TRBV27 with TRBJ2-7; perhaps TRBD2 as D (5 bases). The CDR3 is made up of 16 amino acids. V gave up 0 bases and J gave up 0 bases, with 12 bases separating them. The germline V gene has CDR1 MNHEY and CDR2 SMNVEV (reference sequence). The CDR3 is CASSLSRPSLSYEQYF. The DNA for the CDR3 is TGTGCCAGCAGTTTATCGCGGCCTAGCCTCTCCTACGAGCAGTACTTC.

The rearrangement joins TRBV6-1 to TRBJ1-5; TRBD1 matches 7 bases. V was clipped by 3 bases and J by 2 bases; unmatched bases: 10. The germline gives CDR1 MNHNS, CDR2 SASEGT. CDR3 length: 17 residues. The CDR3 loop is CASSDPPHDRGNQPQHF. DNA of the CDR3: TGTGCCAGCAGTGACCCTCCCCATGACAGGGGCAATCAGCCCCAGCATTTT.

This chain uses TRBV19 with TRBJ1-1; 7 nucleotides align to TRBD1. J was trimmed by 7 bases and V by 1 base; bases with no gene match: 6. Germline-derived CDR1 and CDR2 are LNHDA and SQIVND (reference sequence). This CDR3 spans 14 amino acids. In DNA form, the CDR3 reads TGTGCCAGTAGTATAGGTGAGGGGGCGGGTGAAGCTTTCTTT. As protein: CASSIGEGAGEAFF.

This clone was observed a few times. The V and J genes are TRBV19 and TRBJ1-5; D unclear. The CDR3 runs to 16 residues. V shed 8 bases and J shed 2 bases, with 19 bases lying between them. Germline CDR1 LNHDA, CDR2 SQIVND (reference sequence). The chain's CDR3 is CASQDRTSWGNQPQHF. CDR3 nucleotide sequence: TGTGCCAGTCAAGACCGGACCTCCTGGGGCAATCAGCCCCAGCATTTT.

The chain recombines TRBV13 with TRBJ2-3; 8 bases match TRBD1. The CDR3 is 16 residues long. J gave up 2 bases and V 3 bases, and 7 bases lay outside the gene matches. CDR1 PRHDT and CDR2 FYEKMQ come from the germline V gene (reference sequence). The CDR3 reads CASSLGGQGYTDTQYF. The CDR3 DNA sequence: TGTGCCAGCAGCTTGGGAGGACAGGGATACACAGATACGCAGTATTTT.

V is TRBV29-1 and J is TRBJ2-1; no clear D. Deletions cut 3 bases from V and 9 bases from J, with 24 bases between. The CDR3 extends over 16 amino acids. The germline CDR1 and CDR2 sequences are SQVTM and ANQGSEA. The CDR3 sequence is CSVELYGRTFRGEQFF. CDR3 nucleotides: TGCAGCGTTGAGCTCTACGGTAGGACCTTCCGCGGTGAGCAGTTCTTC.

The chain has TRBV19 and TRBJ2-7; maybe TRBD2 (6 bases). Trimming took off 1 base at V and 5 bases at J, with 12 bases between the two ends. CDR3 size: 14 residues. The germline gives CDR1 LNHDA, CDR2 SQIVND (reference sequence). CDR3 in amino acids: CASSIVEGFHEQYF. DNA for the CDR3: TGTGCCAGTAGTATAGTGGAGGGGTTCCACGAGCAGTACTTC.

V and J are TRBV6-6 and TRBJ2-2; the D gene is possibly TRBD1 (6 bases). The CDR3 runs to 16 residues. Per germline, CDR1 MNHNY and CDR2 SVGAGI (reference sequence). The V end lost 4 bases, the J end lost 1 base, and 13 bases lay between the germline ends. CDR3 amino acids: CASSSLTGVNTGELFF. The CDR3 DNA is TGTGCCAGCAGTTCTCTGACAGGAGTGAACACCGGGGAGCTGTTTTTT.

The chain links TRBV29-1 to TRBJ2-4; D gene ambiguous. The CDR3 covers 13 residues. Trimming shortened V by 7 bases and J by 3 bases, and 13 bases separated the two germline ends. Germline CDR1 reads SQVTM; CDR2 reads ANQGSEA. The DNA of the CDR3 is TGCAGCGGATTGAATTGGGGCAAAAACATTCAGTACTTC. Its translation: CSGLNWGKNIQYF.

The chain links TRBV5-1 to TRBJ2-2; 7 bases line up with TRBD1. The CDR3 covers 16 residues. J lost 7 bases, V lost 4 bases, and 13 bases had no gene match. Germline CDR1 and CDR2: SGHRS and YFSETQ. The CDR3: CASSPGLRRGRGELFF. The CDR3 region has the DNA TGCGCCAGCAGCCCGGGCTTGCGTAGGGGGCGCGGGGAGCTGTTTTTT.

J is TRBJ1-1 and V is TRBV4-2; no firm D call. Trimming left V 1 base short and J 1 base short, with 10 bases between. This CDR3 has 15 amino acids. Germline V gene sequence: CDR1 LGHNA, CDR2 YNFKEQ. CDR3 sequence reads: CASSQVGSQNTEAFF. In nucleotides, the CDR3 is TGTGCCAGCAGCCAAGTTGGCAGCCAGAACACTGAAGCTTTCTTT.